Each of the 31 T cell receptor beta chains below was sequenced from the same sample in a study of shared clonotypes between healthy human individuals. Method: immunoSEQ multiplex PCR; TCRdb's copy keeps in-frame clones and lacks some. The data contain around 690,000 clones, about nine tenths of them seen just once; the ten biggest clones take up 34%. What was sequenced was memory CD8+ T cells from PBMCs. As to subset: CD45RO+ cells pooled with CCR7-negative TemRA cells. Receptors were obtained from a man younger than 35 in good health. Some clones in this sample may be carry-over from other donors' samples.

The CDR3 loop is CASSLAGGAGELFF. CDR3 DNA: TGTGCCAGCAGTTTAGCGGGAGGGGCCGGGGAGCTGTTTTTT. J is TRBJ2-2 and V is TRBV27; 9 bases agree with TRBD2. The CDR3 spans 14 residues. The germline gives CDR1 MNHEY, CDR2 SMNVEV (reference sequence). J gave up 6 bases and V 2 bases, and 1 base lay outside the gene matches.

This chain uses TRBV27 with TRBJ2-1; D may be TRBD1 (5 bases). Germline CDR1 and CDR2: MNHEY and SMNVEV (reference sequence). The CDR3 length is 16 residues. V lost 0 bases, J lost 0 bases, and 9 bases lay in between. Here the CDR3 DNA reads TGTGCCAGCAGTTTATCCCTTGGACACTCCTACAATGAGCAGTTCTTC. Its protein product is CASSLSLGHSYNEQFF.

In regard to this clone: Other DNA sequences in this specimen translate into the identical CDR3. V is TRBV19 and J is TRBJ2-7, with D perhaps matching TRBD1 or TRBD2 (5 bases each). The V end lost 5 bases, the J end lost 2 bases, and 16 bases lay between the germline ends. Per the germline V gene, CDR1 is LNHDA and CDR2 is SQIVND (reference sequence). The CDR3 spans 15 residues. CDR3 DNA sequence: TGTGCCAGTAGTCCGGGGCAGGGTGCCGCCTACGAGCAGTACTTC. This gives the protein CASSPGQGAAYEQYF. Using reference TRBV19 and TRBJ2-7 for the parts outside the CDR3, the full variable domain is DGGITQSPKYLFRKEGQNVTLSCEQNLNHDAMYWYRQDPGQGLRLIYYSQIVNDFQKGDIAEGYSVSREKKESFPLTVTSAQKNPTAFYLCASSPGQGAAYEQYFGPGTRLTVT.

The V call is TRBV28, the J call TRBJ1-5, with no clear D. Germline loops: CDR1 MDHEN, CDR2 SYDVKM. The CDR3 runs to 13 residues. Trimming stripped 6 bases from V and 3 bases from J, with 9 bases between. Here the CDR3 reads CASRPLDNQPQHF. Written as DNA, the CDR3 is TGTGCCAGCAGACCACTGGACAATCAGCCCCAGCATTTT.

The rearrangement joins TRBV4-3 to TRBJ1-3; 8 bases map to TRBD1. The V segment lost 0 bases and the J segment 3 bases; nucleotides outside the gene matches: 10. The CDR3 runs 18 residues. Per germline, CDR1 LGHNA and CDR2 YSLEER. The CDR3 bases are TGCGCCAGCAGCCAAGACCCGTTCCAGGGGGCAGTTGGAAACACCATATATTTT. Residues: CASSQDPFQGAVGNTIYF.

Notes on this clone: One junction end does not reproduce the germline sequence, and a read error may be involved. The chain joins TRBV18 to TRBJ1-3; no clear D. The germline V gene encodes CDR1 KGHSH and CDR2 LQKENI. The CDR3 covers 15 residues. The CDR3 bases are TGTGCCAGCTCTCCACCCGCCCCCGCTGGAAACACCATATATTTT. Translating it yields CASSPPAPAGNTIYF.

Points on this clone: One end of the junction fails to match germline, which may point to a read error. V is TRBV29-1 and J is TRBJ1-2; TRBD1 might be the D (6 bases). CDR1 is SQVTM, CDR2 ANQGSEA, per germline. This CDR3 has 16 residues. The CDR3 reads CSVEDPAGVLNYGYTF. DNA of the CDR3: TGCAGCGTGGAAGACCCGGCAGGGGTCCTTAACTATGGCTACACCTTC. Complete variable domain (other parts from reference TRBV29-1 and TRBJ1-2): SAVISQKPSRDICQRGTSLTIQCQVDSQVTMMFWYRQQPGQSLTLIATANQGSEATYESGFVIDKFPISRPNLTFSTLTVSNMSPEDSSIYLCSVEDPAGVLNYGYTFGSGTRLTVV.

Here the CDR3 reads CASSDRVAGGELFF. The CDR3 nucleotides read TGTGCCAGCAGTGACCGGGTAGCAGGCGGGGAGCTGTTTTTT. The chain recombines TRBV27 with TRBJ2-2; D not certain. The CDR3 has 14 amino acids. Germline CDR1 and CDR2: MNHEY and SMNVEV (reference sequence). The ends were cut back, 5 bases at V and 7 bases at J, with 14 bases in the middle.

The chain uses TRBV7-9 and TRBJ2-2, with no clear D. V was cut by 7 bases and J by 6 bases, with 6 bases left in between. The CDR3 runs 11 residues. Germline CDR1 and CDR2: SEHNR and FQNEAQ (reference sequence). CDR3 sequence reads: CASTQSGELFF. In DNA, the CDR3 is TGTGCCAGCACCCAGTCCGGGGAGCTGTTTTTT.

V and J are TRBV5-6 and TRBJ2-5, with 12 bases lining up with TRBD1. Germline values: CDR1 SGHDT, CDR2 YYEEEE. V gave up 3 bases and J gave up 5 bases; unmatched junction bases: 5. The CDR3 loop spans 15 amino acids. The DNA for the CDR3 is TGTGCCAGCAGCTGGGACAGGGGGCCCGTGGAGACCCAGTACTTC. Translating it yields CASSWDRGPVETQYF.

The J gene is TRBJ2-3, the V gene TRBV5-6, with unresolved D. Germline V gene lookup returns CDR1 SGHDT and CDR2 YYEEEE. This CDR3 is built from 16 residues. V lost 4 bases and J 0 bases, leaving 15 bases between the germline ends. The DNA of the CDR3 is TGTGCCAGCAGCATTGCCCATGGCTCTAGCACAGATACGCAGTATTTT. Its protein is CASSIAHGSSTDTQYF.

V usage is TRBV4-1 and J usage is TRBJ1-6; D remains ambiguous. With 4 bases removed from V and 10 bases from J, the gap between germline ends came to 17 bases. CDR3 length: 15 residues. Per the germline V gene, CDR1 is MGHRA and CDR2 is YSYEKL. The CDR3 protein is CASSPLKGSASPLHF. Written as DNA, the CDR3 is TGCGCCAGCAGCCCCCTCAAGGGATCGGCCTCACCCCTCCACTTT.

This chain joins TRBV27 and TRBJ2-7, with D possibly being TRBD1 or TRBD2 (6 bases each). Germline CDR1 and CDR2: MNHEY and SMNVEV (reference sequence). Trimming removed 2 bases at V and 0 bases at J, with 14 bases between. This CDR3 comprises 16 residues. CDR3 nucleotide sequence: TGTGCCAGCAGTTTAATGGGGGGCCCGAGCTCCTACGAGCAGTACTTC. It specifies CASSLMGGPSSYEQYF.

The chain employs TRBV4-3 and TRBJ2-5, with no clear D. The J call may be in error: the DNA end matches TRBJ2-7 better. This CDR3 is 14 amino acids long. The germline CDR1 and CDR2 sequences are LGHNA and YSLEER. The CDR3 here is CASSQGNGYYEQYF. The CDR3 nucleotides are TGCGCCAGCAGCCAAGGGAACGGCTACTACGAGCAGTACTTC.

J is TRBJ2-7 and V is TRBV27, with 8 positions matching TRBD2. The V gene's germline CDR1 is MNHEY and CDR2 SMNVEV (reference sequence). CDR3 length: 14 amino acids. J lost 4 bases, V lost 6 bases, and 8 bases had no gene match. The CDR3 here is CASSQAGEVYEQYF. The CDR3 DNA reads as TGTGCCAGCAGCCAAGCGGGAGAGGTTTACGAGCAGTACTTC.

V is TRBV7-9 and J is TRBJ2-1; D may be TRBD1 (7 bases). The CDR3 totals 16 residues. V dropped 5 bases and J dropped 7 bases, with 21 bases sitting between them. Germline CDR1 reads SEHNR; CDR2 reads FQNEAQ (reference sequence). This chain's CDR3 is CASSQREGASVNEQFF. In DNA form, the CDR3 reads TGTGCCAGCAGCCAGAGAGAGGGGGCTAGCGTTAATGAGCAGTTCTTC.

This sequence joins TRBV7-9 and TRBJ2-1; no clear D. The CDR3 length is 12 residues. Trimming shortened V by 3 bases and J by 6 bases, and 6 bases separated the two germline ends. Germline lookup yields CDR1 SEHNR and CDR2 FQNEAQ (reference sequence). The CDR3 reads CASSLPFNEQFF. As DNA, the CDR3 is TGTGCCAGCAGCTTGCCATTCAATGAGCAGTTCTTC. Full variable domain (missing parts from reference TRBV7-9 and TRBJ2-1): DTGVSQNPRHKITKRGQNVTFRCDPISEHNRLYWYRQTLGQGPEFLTYFQNEAQLEKSRLLSDRFSAERPKGSFSTLEIQRTEQGDSAMYLCASSLPFNEQFFGPGTRLTVL.

The rearrangement uses TRBV29-1 and TRBJ1-2; no clear D gene. CDR3 length: 12 residues. CDR1 and CDR2 from the germline V gene are SQVTM and ANQGSEA. V was cut by 7 bases and J by 4 bases, with 13 bases left in between. Here the CDR3 reads CSAPGGVYGYTF. The DNA for the CDR3 is TGCAGCGCCCCAGGTGGGGTCTATGGCTACACCTTC.

This clone occurred once. The V and J genes are TRBV4-2 and TRBJ2-3; D not resolved. The CDR3 totals 18 residues. V shed 0 bases and J shed 2 bases, with 18 bases lying between them. Germline CDR1 reads LGHNA; CDR2 reads YNFKEQ. This CDR3 is CASSQEGRQHPPTDTQYF. CDR3 in DNA: TGTGCCAGCAGCCAAGAAGGTCGGCAGCACCCTCCCACAGATACGCAGTATTTT.

On this clone itself: The sample holds other DNA sequences that translate to the same CDR3. The genes are TRBV27 and TRBJ1-1; unclear D gene. Germline V gene sequence: CDR1 MNHEY, CDR2 SMNVEV (reference sequence). The CDR3 is 13 amino acids. V was shortened by 2 bases and J by 1 base, with 5 bases between the two germline ends. In DNA form, the CDR3 reads TGTGCCAGCAGTTTAGCCGCGAACACTGAAGCTTTCTTT. This gives the protein CASSLAANTEAFF.

The chain employs TRBV5-5 and TRBJ2-1; 8 nucleotides align to TRBD2. V gave up 4 bases and J gave up 12 bases; unmatched junction bases: 18. The germline V gene encodes CDR1 SGHKS and CDR2 YYEKEE (reference sequence). This CDR3 spans 16 amino acids. The CDR3 DNA reads TGTGCCAGCAGCCCCACTCCGGGAGGGAAGTCTAGAGGGCAGTTCTTC. Its translation: CASSPTPGGKSRGQFF.

The chain couples TRBV4-1 to TRBJ2-1, with a possible D match to TRBD2 (5 bases). V lost 2 bases to trimming and J lost 4 bases, with 6 bases between them. Germline V gives CDR1 MGHRA, CDR2 YSYEKL. The CDR3 is made up of 13 amino acids. DNA of the CDR3: TGCGCCAGCAGCCAAAGGAGGTACAATGAGCAGTTCTTC. Translation gives CASSQRRYNEQFF.

The chain is built from TRBV5-1 and TRBJ2-7, with D possibly being TRBD1 (5 bases). Germline CDR1 and CDR2: SGHRS and YFSETQ. Trimming stripped 0 bases from V and 2 bases from J, with 9 bases between. This CDR3 spans 14 amino acids. CDR3 residues: CASSLDLGPYEQYF. CDR3 in DNA: TGCGCCAGCAGCTTGGACTTGGGGCCCTACGAGCAGTACTTC. The full variable domain, completed using reference TRBV5-1 and TRBJ2-7, is KAGVTQTPRYLIKTRGQQVTLSCSPISGHRSVSWYQQTPGQGLQFLFEYFSETQRNKGNFPGRFSGRQFSNSRSEMNVSTLELGDSALYLCASSLDLGPYEQYFGPGTRLTVT.

The V and J genes are TRBV7-9 and TRBJ1-5; D is undetermined. V was trimmed by 1 base and J by 4 bases, leaving 11 bases between them. Germline V gives CDR1 SEHNR, CDR2 FQNEAQ (reference sequence). The CDR3 runs 15 residues. CDR3 residues: CASSLGYADNQPQHF. CDR3 bases: TGTGCCAGCAGCTTAGGATACGCAGATAATCAGCCCCAGCATTTT. Full variable domain (missing parts from reference TRBV7-9 and TRBJ1-5): DTGVSQNPRHKITKRGQNVTFRCDPISEHNRLYWYRQTLGQGPEFLTYFQNEAQLEKSRLLSDRFSAERPKGSFSTLEIQRTEQGDSAMYLCASSLGYADNQPQHFGDGTRLSIL.

CDR3 residues: CASSLLPRELAKNIQYF. CDR3 bases: TGCGCCAGCAGCTTGCTTCCCCGGGAACTAGCCAAAAACATTCAGTACTTC. The chain has TRBV5-1 and TRBJ2-4, with D maybe TRBD2 (5 bases). The germline V gene encodes CDR1 SGHRS and CDR2 YFSETQ. The V gene lost 1 base and the J gene lost 0 bases, with 14 bases spanning the gap. This CDR3 has 17 residues.

The chain uses TRBV7-9 and TRBJ1-3; tentative D call: TRBD1 (5 bases). V dropped 5 bases and J dropped 3 bases, with 11 bases sitting between them. This CDR3 has 14 amino acids. Germline CDR1 reads SEHNR; CDR2 reads FQNEAQ (reference sequence). Here the CDR3 DNA reads TGTGCCAGCAGCCCCTGGGACGGTGGAAACACCATATATTTT. Translating it yields CASSPWDGGNTIYF. The full variable domain, completed using reference TRBV7-9 and TRBJ1-3, is DTGVSQNPRHKITKRGQNVTFRCDPISEHNRLYWYRQTLGQGPEFLTYFQNEAQLEKSRLLSDRFSAERPKGSFSTLEIQRTEQGDSAMYLCASSPWDGGNTIYFGEGSWLTVV.

The V and J genes are TRBV29-1 and TRBJ2-7; the D gene is possibly TRBD2 (5 bases). Per the germline V gene, CDR1 is SQVTM and CDR2 is ANQGSEA. The CDR3 has 12 amino acids. With 4 bases removed from V and 2 bases from J, the gap between germline ends came to 9 bases. CDR3 amino acids: CSVADGTYEQYF. DNA of the CDR3: TGCAGCGTTGCCGACGGGACCTACGAGCAGTACTTC.

J is TRBJ2-2 and V is TRBV27; 8 nucleotides align to TRBD2. The CDR3 length is 15 residues. The germline V gene encodes CDR1 MNHEY and CDR2 SMNVEV (reference sequence). The V segment lost 2 bases and the J segment 5 bases; nucleotides outside the gene matches: 4. Here the CDR3 reads CASSLGLAGTGELFF. The CDR3 coding sequence is TGTGCCAGCAGTTTAGGGCTAGCGGGTACCGGGGAGCTGTTTTTT.

This chain links TRBV27 with TRBJ1-1; perhaps TRBD1 as D (6 bases). Germline V gene lookup returns CDR1 MNHEY and CDR2 SMNVEV (reference sequence). This CDR3 contains 15 residues. The V end lost 5 bases, the J end lost 4 bases, and 17 bases lay between the germline ends. The CDR3 sequence: CASSHTQGGGTEAFF. In DNA, the CDR3 is TGTGCCAGCAGTCACACACAGGGAGGGGGCACTGAAGCTTTCTTT.

The chain carries TRBV6-1 and TRBJ2-7; D is perhaps TRBD2 (7 bases). CDR1 and CDR2 from the germline V gene are MNHNS and SASEGT. The CDR3 loop spans 10 amino acids. The CDR3 spells CAGGGYEQYF. The CDR3 DNA reads TGTGCGGGAGGGGGGTACGAGCAGTACTTC.

The gene calls are TRBV27 and TRBJ2-7; 12 bases agree with TRBD2. After removal of 2 bases from V and 4 bases from J, the junction contained 6 bases not matched to a gene. Per the germline V gene, CDR1 is MNHEY and CDR2 is SMNVEV (reference sequence). The CDR3 is made up of 16 amino acids. The CDR3 nucleotides read TGTGCCAGCAGTTTAGTCCTAGCGGGAGGGCCGTACGAGCAGTACTTC. This translates into CASSLVLAGGPYEQYF.